This TCR beta chain was documented in a study of T-cell memory formation after mild COVID-19 (dated by TCRdb to about 2021). The study in broad terms: TCR sequence clusters from the two donors were largely donor specific. Longitudinal TCRalpha and TCRbeta repertoire sequencing tracked T-cell clones expanding and contracting after mild COVID-19 in two donors. Two young, previously healthy adult volunteers, one female and one male, were included in the cohort.

About this clonotype: The clone's antigen remains unknown. The record has no base qualities; no much larger clone is one base away.

The CDR3 runs 11 amino acids, cysteine and phenylalanine included. Here the CDR3 DNA is all that survives: 33 bases in frame from base 1. The germline V gene yields MDHEN for CDR1 and SYDVKM for CDR2. Trimming at the junction amounts to 7 bases on V and 8 bases on J, and the germline ends lie 9 bases apart. The study at large found these results: Contracting CD4+ clones appeared mostly in the CM and EM memory subsets, whereas CD8+ clones were enriched in EMRA. From day 15 to 85, contracting clones showed balanced CD4/CD8 phenotypes, whereas a second wave of clones that expanded from day 15 to 37 leaned towards CD4+. The study covered only a couple of mild cases, and larger cohorts including severe cases with pre-infection samples were considered necessary. SARS-CoV-2 specificity was not confirmed for the second-wave clones peaking on day 37. Some responding clones were detected in pre-infection memory, suggesting pre-existing cross-reactive memory T cells joined the SARS-CoV-2 response.

The instrument was an Illumina NovaSeq 6000. TCRalpha and TCRbeta cDNA libraries were constructed by 5'RACE with constant-segment primers, with sample barcodes and unique molecular identifiers being introduced. Trizol reagent was used to extract RNA from every sample. Libraries were amplified in two PCR steps, with a second sample barcode and Illumina TruSeq adapters added in the second step. The libraries were sequenced on an Illumina NovaSeq using 2 x 150 bp paired-end reads. The study's own analysis went as follows. Demultiplexing of reads and collapsing into UMI-guided consensus sequences were performed with migec v1.2.7. Using mixcr v2.1.11, UMI consensuses were aligned to TRA and TRB V and J templates and then assembled into clonotypes. Clonotypes were classified as expanded or contracted when called significant by both edgeR and NoisET, with noise models trained on biological replicates. For edgeR calls, a false discovery rate-adjusted p below 0.01 and a log2 fold-change threshold of 1 were applied. As an exploratory analysis of dynamics, PCA with hierarchical clustering was applied to max-normalized trajectories of the 1000 most abundant clonotypes. Each responding clone was given a CD4 or CD8 phenotype based on the CD4+ and CD8+ repertoires, which had been sequenced separately. TCRdb reran the public reads through fastp at Q25 and MiXCR, keeping productive beta chains. Rows are unified per CDR3 protein, each entry keeping the most common DNA and genes. These V and J calls are TCRdb output, not the study's own analysis. For this sample the table gives just under 50,000 distinct CDR3 sequences, of which less than 15% were detected only once. The ten most abundant clones make up 24% of the sample.

Ficoll-Paque density gradient centrifugation was used to isolate PBMCs. Source material: PBMCs or a T cell subset sorted from them (not recorded which). The sequence links TRBV28 to TRBJ2-1, and perhaps TRBD1 as D gene, on 6 matching bases. The sequence derives from a man between 18 and 29 years old who had mild COVID-19 (a few samples of this study predate the infection). The sample titles of this study are shuffled in the database, so cell type and time point are left out; the donor was told from shared clones. The CDR3 has the sequence CASNRADEQFF. The DNA is TGTGCCAGCAACAGGGCCGATGAGCAGTTCTTC.